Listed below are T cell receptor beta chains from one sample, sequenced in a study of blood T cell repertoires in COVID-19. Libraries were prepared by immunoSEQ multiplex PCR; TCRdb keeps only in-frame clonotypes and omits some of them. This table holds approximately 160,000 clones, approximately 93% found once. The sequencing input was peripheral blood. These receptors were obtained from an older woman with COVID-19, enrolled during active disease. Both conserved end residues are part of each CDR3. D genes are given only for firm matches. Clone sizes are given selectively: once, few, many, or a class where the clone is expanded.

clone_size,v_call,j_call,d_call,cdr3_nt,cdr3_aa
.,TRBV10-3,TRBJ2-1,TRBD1,TGTGCCATCAGTGAGTCGGGACAGGGCAAAAATGAGCAGTTCTTC,CAISESGQGKNEQFF
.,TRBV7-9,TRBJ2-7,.,TGTGCCAGCAGCCTCGGGGGAACCAGCTACGAGCAGTACTTC,CASSLGGTSYEQYF
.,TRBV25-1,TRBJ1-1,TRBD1,TGTGCCAGCAGCCTAGGGCCGGGACAGGGGAACACTGAAGCTTTCTTT,CASSLGPGQGNTEAFF
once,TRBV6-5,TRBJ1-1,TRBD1,TGTGCCAGCACCGGGACAGGGGGCCTCGCTTTCTTT,CASTGTGGLAFF
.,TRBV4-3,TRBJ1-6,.,TGCGCCAGCAGCCAAGATCGAGTTAATTCACCCCTCCACTTT,CASSQDRVNSPLHF
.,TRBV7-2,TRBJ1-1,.,TGTGCCAGCAGCTTACAAAGGCCCACTAGTCCGGCGGACACTGAAGCTTTCTTT,CASSLQRPTSPADTEAFF
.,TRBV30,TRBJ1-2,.,TGTGCCTGGAGTGTAGCAGGGCCTGGCTACACCTTC,CAWSVAGPGYTF
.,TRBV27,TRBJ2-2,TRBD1,TGTGCCAGCAGCTGGGACAGGTCCAACACCGGGGAGCTGTTTTTT,CASSWDRSNTGELFF
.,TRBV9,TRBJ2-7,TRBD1,TGTGCCAGCAGCCCGACAGGGGACCAGCCCTACGAGCAGTACTTC,CASSPTGDQPYEQYF
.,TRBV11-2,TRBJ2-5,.,TGTGCCAGCAGCTTAGGTCCTCAAGGGGGTCAAGAGACCCAGTACTTC,CASSLGPQGGQETQYF
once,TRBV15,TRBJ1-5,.,TGTGCCACCCGACCGGGTGGCCGACTTAGCAATCAGCCCCAGCATTTT,CATRPGGRLSNQPQHF
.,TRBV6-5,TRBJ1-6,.,TGTGCCAGCAGTTATAGTGGGCTTAATTCACCCCTCCACTTT,CASSYSGLNSPLHF
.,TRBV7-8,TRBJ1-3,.,TGTGCCAGCAGCGTGGGACTCCAGAGCTCTGGAAACACCATATATTTT,CASSVGLQSSGNTIYF
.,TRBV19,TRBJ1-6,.,TGTGCCAGCGCGGTTGTAAGCTCCTATAATTCACCCCTCCACTTT,CASAVVSSYNSPLHF
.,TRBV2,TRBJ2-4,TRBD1,TGTGCCAGCAGTTCGAGACAGGGTGAAAACATTCAGTACTTC,CASSSRQGENIQYF
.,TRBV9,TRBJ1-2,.,TGTGCCAGCAGCGGTTCACAGGACCCGTATAACTATGGCTACACCTTC,CASSGSQDPYNYGYTF
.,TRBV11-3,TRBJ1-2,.,TGTGCCAGCAGCTTATCCAAGGGGCGGATAAACTATGGCTACACCTTC,CASSLSKGRINYGYTF